The clone carrying this T cell receptor beta chain has only one observation. The sample originates from a study of blood T cell repertoires in COVID-19. In the study overall: Samples came from the United States, Italy and Spain, spanning acute and convalescent COVID-19. The analysed material was cDNA or gDNA that came from T cells, B-cell-depleted T cells, or PBMCs.

Clones were read by immunoSEQ multiplex PCR, and TCRdb kept only the in-frame ones, dropping some. Of about 36,000 clones in the sample, around 90% were seen once. The V gene lost 0 bases and the J gene lost 3 bases, with 9 bases spanning the gap. The CDR3 spans 15 residues. Germline CDR1 and CDR2: SGHTA and FQGNSA. This chain joins TRBV7-2 and TRBJ1-5; D is uncertain. The sequence was obtained from a man aged 60 to 69 with acute or convalescent COVID-19. Sequenced input: peripheral blood. This chain's CDR3 is CASSLAPGDNQPQHF. The CDR3 DNA reads TGTGCCAGCAGCTTAGCCCCAGGTGACAATCAGCCCCAGCATTTT.